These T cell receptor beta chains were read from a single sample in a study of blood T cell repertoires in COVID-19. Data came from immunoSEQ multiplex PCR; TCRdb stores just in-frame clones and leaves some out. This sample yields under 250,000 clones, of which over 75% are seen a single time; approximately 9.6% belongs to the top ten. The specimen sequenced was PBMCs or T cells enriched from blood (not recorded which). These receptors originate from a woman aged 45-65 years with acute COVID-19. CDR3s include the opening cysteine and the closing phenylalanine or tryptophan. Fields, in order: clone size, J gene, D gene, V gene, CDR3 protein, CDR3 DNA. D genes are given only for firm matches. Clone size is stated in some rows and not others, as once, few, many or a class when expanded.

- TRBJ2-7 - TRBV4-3 CASSQDSSYEQYF TGCGCCAGCAGCCAAGACAGCTCCTACGAGCAGTACTTC
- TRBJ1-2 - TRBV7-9 CASSLRGSGYTF TGTGCCAGCAGCTTAAGGGGCAGCGGCTACACCTTC
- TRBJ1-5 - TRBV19 CASSIFAVGKYLDQPQHF TGTGCCAGTAGTATATTTGCGGTTGGAAAATACCTCGATCAGCCCCAGCATTTT
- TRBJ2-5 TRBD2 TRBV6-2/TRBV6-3 CASSPSGGGIETQYF TGTGCCAGCAGCCCATCGGGGGGGGGCATAGAGACCCAGTACTTC
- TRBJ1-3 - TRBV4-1 CASSQASVVGDTIYF TGCGCCAGCAGCCAAGCTAGCGTTGTAGGGGACACCATATATTTT
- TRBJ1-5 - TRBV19 CASTGQYNQPQHF TGTGCCAGTACTGGGCAGTATAATCAGCCCCAGCATTTT
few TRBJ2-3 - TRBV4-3 CASSQERAGTPGTDTQYF TGCGCCAGCAGCCAAGAGAGAGCCGGGACACCAGGCACAGATACGCAGTATTTT
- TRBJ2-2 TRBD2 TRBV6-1 CASNEAGGLSTGELFF TGTGCCAGCAATGAAGCGGGGGGGCTGAGCACCGGGGAGCTGTTTTTT
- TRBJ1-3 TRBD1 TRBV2 CASSRQGGGNTIYF TGTGCCAGCAGTCGACAGGGAGGTGGAAACACCATATATTTT
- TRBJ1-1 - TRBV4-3 CASSQESQARYSEAFF TGCGCCAGCAGCCAAGAATCACAGGCTCGCTATAGTGAAGCTTTCTTT
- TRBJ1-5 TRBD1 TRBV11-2 CASSLGQGRQPQHF TGTGCCAGCAGCTTAGGACAGGGTAGGCAGCCCCAGCATTTT
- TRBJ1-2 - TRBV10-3 CAISDRGPSYGYTF TGTGCCATCAGTGACAGGGGCCCCAGCTATGGCTACACCTTC
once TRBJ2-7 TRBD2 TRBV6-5 CASSLAGYEQYF TGTGCCAGCAGTCTAGCGGGCTACGAGCAGTACTTC
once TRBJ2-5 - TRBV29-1 CSVVRLNQETQYF TGCAGCGTTGTGCGATTAAACCAAGAGACCCAGTACTTC
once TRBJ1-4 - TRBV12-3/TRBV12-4 CASKGGGEKLFF TGTGCCAGCAAAGGGGGGGGAGAAAAACTGTTTTTT
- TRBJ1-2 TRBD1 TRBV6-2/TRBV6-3 CASSYALGTGGGGARYTF TGTGCCAGCAGTTACGCCCTCGGGACAGGGGGCGGGGGTGCTCGCTACACCTTC
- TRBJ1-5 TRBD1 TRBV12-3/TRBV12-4 CASRRTGDQPQHF TGTGCCAGCAGGCGGACAGGGGATCAGCCCCAGCATTTT
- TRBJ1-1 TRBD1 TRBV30 CAWIGQGYMNTEAFF TGTGCCTGGATCGGACAGGGGTATATGAACACTGAAGCTTTCTTT
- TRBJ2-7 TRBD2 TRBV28 CASSARTSGDEQYF TGTGCCAGCAGTGCAAGGACTAGCGGGGACGAGCAGTACTTC
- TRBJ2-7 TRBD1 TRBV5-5 CASSLARGQSYEQYF TGTGCCAGCAGCTTGGCCCGGGGACAGAGCTACGAGCAGTACTTC
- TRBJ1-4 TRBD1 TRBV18 CASSPVGDRANEKLFF TGTGCCAGCTCGCCGGTCGGGGACAGGGCAAATGAAAAACTGTTTTTT
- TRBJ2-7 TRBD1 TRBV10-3 CAIRPTGERNEQYF TGTGCCATCAGGCCAACAGGGGAGAGAAACGAGCAGTACTTC
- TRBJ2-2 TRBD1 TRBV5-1 CASSLAPDRVDTGELFF TGCGCCAGCAGCTTGGCACCAGACAGGGTCGACACCGGGGAGCTGTTTTTT
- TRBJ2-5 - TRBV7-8 CASSPIRGTQYF TGTGCCAGCAGCCCGATCCGAGGGACCCAGTACTTC
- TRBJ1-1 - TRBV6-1 CASSEAWQQGAFF TGTGCCAGCAGTGAAGCTTGGCAACAGGGAGCTTTCTTT
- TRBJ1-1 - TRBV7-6 CASSLEGQGRTEAFF TGTGCCAGCAGCTTAGAAGGCCAGGGAAGGACTGAAGCTTTCTTT
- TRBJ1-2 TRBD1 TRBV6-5 CASSNSGTGFGYTF TGTGCCAGCAGTAACTCCGGGACAGGCTTTGGCTACACCTTC
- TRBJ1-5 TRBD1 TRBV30 CAWSPGQGGEPQHF TGTGCCTGGAGTCCGGGACAGGGCGGAGAGCCCCAGCATTTT
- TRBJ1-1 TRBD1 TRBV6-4 CASSIETGPVTEAFF TGTGCCAGCAGTATCGAGACAGGGCCGGTCACTGAAGCTTTCTTT
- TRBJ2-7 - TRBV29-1 CSVDSGKRQYF TGCAGCGTTGATTCGGGAAAGAGGCAGTACTTC
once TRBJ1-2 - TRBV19 CASSIAGSNYGYTF TGTGCCAGTAGTATAGCGGGGTCGAACTATGGCTACACCTTC